This TCR beta chain was documented in a study of T cells in Graves' hyperthyroidism and ophthalmopathy. This clonotype was seen ten or more times. Amplified TCR beta CDR3 regions derived from RNA transcripts. During a first-round RT-PCR of the TCR CDR3, the HTBI primer set was used. TCRdb passed the multiplex PCR reads through MiXCR, listing each CDR3 protein once. The sample has 650,000 to 750,000 distinct CDR3 sequences; about 15% are singletons. The germline V and J ends were trimmed by 4 bases and 0 bases, with 13 bases remaining between them. Germline V gene sequence: CDR1 SGHTA, CDR2 FQGNSA. The CDR3 length is 16 residues.

The chain joins TRBV7-2 to TRBJ1-3; D remains unclear. Sequencing was performed on blood. The receptor comes from a woman between 18 and 29 years old with Graves' hyperthyroidism. CDR3 amino acids: CASSYRRALSGNTIYF. The DNA for the CDR3 is TGTGCCAGCAGCTACCGTCGGGCCCTCTCTGGAAACACCATATATTTT.